This entry lists 19 T cell receptor beta chains sequenced from one sample in a study of blood T cell repertoires in COVID-19. The table came from immunoSEQ multiplex PCR; TCRdb's copy has only in-frame clones and leaves some out. The table records around 220,000 clones, 84% of them present only once. Sequenced: peripheral blood. Receptor source: a man in his thirties or forties with active or convalescent COVID-19.

The V call is TRBV19, the J call TRBJ2-6; 7 nucleotides match TRBD1. CDR3 length: 17 residues. The V segment lost 7 bases and the J segment 4 bases; nucleotides outside the gene matches: 13. Per germline, CDR1 LNHDA and CDR2 SQIVND (reference sequence). CDR3 nucleotide sequence: TGTGCCAGTACGCCTCATGCAAGGGGGCTCGGGGCCAACGTCCTGACTTTC. This encodes CASTPHARGLGANVLTF.

The gene calls are TRBV19 and TRBJ2-7, with 8 bases identical to TRBD2. With V trimmed by 5 bases and J by 3 bases, 9 bases remained unmatched. The CDR3 is 15 residues long. The germline V gene encodes CDR1 LNHDA and CDR2 SQIVND (reference sequence). CDR3 loop: CASSPRSGGSYEQYF. The DNA of the CDR3 is TGTGCCAGTAGTCCCCGGAGCGGGGGAAGCTACGAGCAGTACTTC.

This clone has more than one count but fewer than ten. The chain combines TRBV7-2 with TRBJ2-1, with 9 bases that match TRBD2. The CDR3 covers 17 residues. Trimming removed 6 bases from V and 9 bases from J; junction bases left unmatched: 18. The germline gives CDR1 SGHTA, CDR2 FQGNSA. CDR3 bases: TGTGCCAGCAGGGGAGCGTCGGCGGGAGGGGACTCGGGTGAGCAGTTCTTC. Its translation is CASRGASAGGDSGEQFF. The variable domain in full, completed from reference TRBV7-2 and TRBJ2-1, reads GAGVSQSPSNKVTEKGKDVELRCDPISGHTALYWYRQSLGQGLEFLIYFQGNSAPDKSGLPSDRFSAERTGGSVSTLTIQRTQQEDSAVYLCASRGASAGGDSGEQFFGPGTRLTVL.

This rearrangement joins TRBV25-1 to TRBJ1-2; maybe TRBD1 (6 bases). V was trimmed by 2 bases and J by 7 bases, leaving 14 bases between them. This CDR3 comprises 14 residues. The germline CDR1 and CDR2 sequences are MGHDK and SYGVNS. CDR3 region: CASSELRGSRGYTF. CDR3 in DNA: TGTGCCAGCAGTGAACTCAGGGGCTCTCGTGGCTACACCTTC.

The gene calls are TRBV28 and TRBJ2-1; D may be TRBD2 (6 bases). There are 14 residues in the CDR3. V lost 6 bases to trimming and J lost 0 bases, with 9 bases between them. Germline V CDR1 and CDR2: MDHEN, SYDVKM. Written as DNA, the CDR3 is TGTGCCAGCAGGGAGGAGGGCTCCTACAATGAGCAGTTCTTC. Translation: CASREEGSYNEQFF. The full variable domain, its missing parts supplied by reference TRBV28 and TRBJ2-1, is DVKVTQSSRYLVKRTGEKVFLECVQDMDHENMFWYRQDPGLGLRLIYFSYDVKMKEKGDIPEGYSVSREKKERFSLILESASTNQTSMYLCASREEGSYNEQFFGPGTRLTVL.

The chain links TRBV5-5 to TRBJ1-5, with unresolved D. Trimming cost V 2 bases and J 5 bases, with 8 bases left between them. Germline-derived CDR1 and CDR2 are SGHKS and YYEKEE (reference sequence). CDR3 length: 13 amino acids. The CDR3 loop reads CASSLQWDQPQHF. In DNA, the CDR3 is TGTGCCAGCAGCTTACAGTGGGATCAGCCCCAGCATTTT.

The chain employs TRBV10-3 and TRBJ2-7; weak D call: TRBD1 (6 bases). CDR3 length: 12 amino acids. CDR1 is ENHRY and CDR2 is SYGVKD in the germline V gene. Trimming took off 4 bases at V and 4 bases at J, with 8 bases between the two ends. CDR3 in DNA: TGTGCCATCAGTGGGACAGCTTACGAGCAGTACTTC. It is translated as CAISGTAYEQYF.

The rearrangement links TRBV6-5 to TRBJ1-1; D uncertain. V lost 6 bases, J lost 1 base, and 9 bases lay in between. The CDR3 covers 13 residues. Germline V lookup: CDR1 MNHEY, CDR2 SVGAGI. The CDR3 nucleotides read TGTGCCAGCAGGCCGCCCGGGAACACTGAAGCTTTCTTT. This sequence encodes CASRPPGNTEAFF.

In its sample, this clone was seen a few times. The gene calls are TRBV18 and TRBJ2-5; D gene ambiguous. Germline values: CDR1 KGHSH, CDR2 LQKENI. This CDR3 has 13 residues. The germline V and J ends were trimmed by 1 base and 6 bases, with 9 bases remaining between them. The CDR3: CASSPRDLQTQYF. The CDR3 DNA reads TGTGCCAGCTCACCACGCGACTTGCAGACCCAGTACTTC. Based on the CDR3 plus reference TRBV18 and TRBJ2-5, the full variable domain is NAGVMQNPRHLVRRRGQEARLRCSPMKGHSHVYWYRQLPEEGLKFMVYLQKENIIDESGMPKERFSAEFPKEGPSILRIQQVVRGDSAAYFCASSPRDLQTQYFGPGTRLLVL.

The rearrangement joins TRBV4-2 to TRBJ2-7; 8 bases fit TRBD1. Germline lookup yields CDR1 LGHNA and CDR2 YNFKEQ. The junction had 33 bases not matched to a gene; V was cut back by 2 bases and J by 3 bases. This CDR3 region has 24 residues. CDR3 sequence (DNA): TGTGCCAGCAGCCAAAAATTTTCCAAGCCGGCAAGATACAAGCTGGGACAGGCCCTCTACGAGCAGTACTTC. It yields the protein CASSQKFSKPARYKLGQALYEQYF.

This clone was recorded once. The chain couples TRBV27 to TRBJ2-7; 9 bases match TRBD1. The CDR3 is 14 amino acids. V lost 2 bases, J lost 5 bases, and 4 bases stayed unmatched. CDR1 and CDR2 from the germline V gene are MNHEY and SMNVEV (reference sequence). The CDR3 spells CASSLGTGSHEQYF. Written as DNA, the CDR3 is TGTGCCAGCAGTTTAGGGACAGGGTCTCACGAGCAGTACTTC.

The CDR3 loop reads CASSYEGSYEQYF. The CDR3 DNA follows: TGTGCCAGCAGTTACGAGGGTTCCTACGAGCAGTACTTC. The chain uses TRBV6-5 and TRBJ2-7; D may be TRBD2 (5 bases). Trimming removed 2 bases at V and 1 base at J, with 6 bases between. The CDR3 loop spans 13 amino acids. Germline values: CDR1 MNHEY, CDR2 SVGAGI.

The chain has TRBV4-1 and TRBJ1-2; D uncertain. Germline V gene data show CDR1 as MGHRA and CDR2 as YSYEKL. There are 14 residues in the CDR3. V was trimmed by 4 bases and J by 6 bases, leaving 15 bases between them. CDR3 in amino acids: CASSLPAAPDGYTF. As DNA, the CDR3 is TGCGCCAGCAGCCTTCCTGCGGCCCCGGATGGCTACACCTTC.

The J gene is TRBJ1-1, the V gene TRBV6-2 or TRBV6-3; D gene uncertain. V was trimmed by 4 bases and J by 1 base, leaving 7 bases between them. The CDR3 is 13 residues long. The germline CDR1 and CDR2 sequences are MNHEY and SVGEGT. CDR3 bases: TGTGCCAGCAGTTTTGGCCCGAACACTGAAGCTTTCTTT. Its protein is CASSFGPNTEAFF.

J is TRBJ1-6 and V is TRBV6-2 or TRBV6-3, with a tentative D call TRBD1 (5 bases). Trimming took off 5 bases at V and 9 bases at J, with 17 bases between the two ends. This CDR3 contains 15 residues. Germline V CDR1 and CDR2: MNHEY, SVGEGT. CDR3 region: CASSPPRGSASPLHF. The DNA for the CDR3 is TGTGCCAGCAGTCCCCCCCGGGGGTCGGCTTCACCCCTCCACTTT.

Regarding this clone: Other nucleotide sequences in the sample specify the same CDR3. The chain couples TRBV27 to TRBJ1-2, with 10 bases lining up with TRBD1. Germline V gene lookup returns CDR1 MNHEY and CDR2 SMNVEV (reference sequence). After removal of 5 bases from V and 5 bases from J, the junction contained 8 bases not matched to a gene. This CDR3 has 15 residues. CDR3 sequence: CASSPGTGASYGYTF. The DNA of the CDR3 is TGTGCCAGCAGTCCGGGGACAGGGGCCTCTTATGGCTACACCTTC.

This clone was recorded at least ten times. The chain joins TRBV12-3 or TRBV12-4 to TRBJ1-3; D not resolved. Deletions cut 5 bases from V and 0 bases from J, with 5 bases between. This CDR3 is 13 amino acids long. The CDR3 region has the DNA TGTGCCAGCAGTCCCAACTCTGGAAACACCATATATTTT. Translated, it gives CASSPNSGNTIYF.

The chain combines TRBV28 with TRBJ2-7; no clear D. The CDR3 spans 11 residues. The germline V gene encodes CDR1 MDHEN and CDR2 SYDVKM. Trimming took off 8 bases at V and 1 base at J, with 6 bases between the two ends. In DNA form, the CDR3 reads TGTGCCAGCCAGATTTCCTACGAGCAGTACTTC. Its translation is CASQISYEQYF.

The gene calls are TRBV19 and TRBJ2-1; 8 bases align to TRBD1. V lost 2 bases to trimming and J lost 1 base; unmatched junction nucleotides: 1. CDR1 and CDR2 (germline): LNHDA, SQIVND (reference sequence). This CDR3 contains 15 residues. CDR3 region: CASSITGGSYNEQFF. CDR3 bases: TGTGCCAGTAGTATAACAGGGGGATCCTACAATGAGCAGTTCTTC.